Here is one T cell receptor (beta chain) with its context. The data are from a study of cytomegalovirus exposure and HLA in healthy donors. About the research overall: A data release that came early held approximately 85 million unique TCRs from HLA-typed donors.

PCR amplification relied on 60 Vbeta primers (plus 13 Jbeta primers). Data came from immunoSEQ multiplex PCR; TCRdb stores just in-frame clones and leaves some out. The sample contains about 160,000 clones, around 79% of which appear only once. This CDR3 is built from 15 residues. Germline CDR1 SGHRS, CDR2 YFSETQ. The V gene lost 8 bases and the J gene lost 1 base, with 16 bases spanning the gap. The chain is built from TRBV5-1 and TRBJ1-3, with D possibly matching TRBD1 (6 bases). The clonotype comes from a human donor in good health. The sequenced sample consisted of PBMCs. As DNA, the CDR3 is TGCGCCAGTAAATTAACACAGGGTTCTGGAAACACCATATATTTT. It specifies CASKLTQGSGNTIYF.